What follows describes a single T cell receptor (beta chain). Sequencing used immunoSEQ multiplex PCR; TCRdb keeps in-frame clones, though not all of them. This sample has roughly 64,000 clones, with about three quarters found just once. Trimming left V 0 bases short and J 7 bases short, with 7 bases between. Per the germline V gene, CDR1 is SGHRS and CDR2 is YFSETQ. The CDR3 contains 12 residues. Time point here: blood 4 weeks post-SBRT, at nephrectomy. Treatment given: 15 Gy SBRT to primary tumor, nephrectomy 4 weeks later. This entry is derived from a study of radiation and T cells in renal cell carcinoma.

The material sequenced was blood, taken from a patient whose treatment included radiotherapy and nephrectomy. This TCR was sampled from a man aged 55 to 69 with renal cell carcinoma. The V gene is TRBV5-1, the J gene TRBJ1-1; possibly TRBD1 for D (6 bases). In nucleotides, the CDR3 is TGCGCCAGCAGCTTGGAACAGGGTGAAGCTTTCTTT. Its translation: CASSLEQGEAFF.